This T cell receptor (beta chain) was obtained from a study of T-cell memory formation after mild COVID-19. On the study more broadly: TCR clusters were largely donor specific. Study-wide points: Later expanders leaned toward CD4+, whereas clones contracting from day 15 to 85 were balanced CD4/CD8. Whether second-wave clones peaking at day 37 were SARS-CoV-2 specific went unconfirmed. CD4+ clones that contracted lay mainly in CM and EM; CD8+ ones lay in EMRA.

Only a few counts were recorded for this clonotype. Its antigen is not identified. A single record per CDR3 protein comes from TCRdb applying MiXCR to the 5' RACE reads. The data contain 550,000 to 600,000 distinct CDR3 sequences, about a fifth of them singletons. This CDR3 has 12 amino acids. Germline lookup yields CDR1 SGHVS and CDR2 FNYEAQ. The V end was cut by 8 bases, the J end by 4 bases, with 11 bases between. V and J are TRBV7-6 and TRBJ2-5; possibly TRBD2 for D (6 bases). The sequence was obtained from an adult woman who had mild COVID-19 (a few samples of this study predate the infection). Cell type and time point are not known. The sample was PBMCs or a T cell subset sorted from them (not recorded which). The DNA for the CDR3 is TGTGCCAGCGGGAGGAGGCCAGAGACCCAGTACTTC. It codes for CASGRRPETQYF.